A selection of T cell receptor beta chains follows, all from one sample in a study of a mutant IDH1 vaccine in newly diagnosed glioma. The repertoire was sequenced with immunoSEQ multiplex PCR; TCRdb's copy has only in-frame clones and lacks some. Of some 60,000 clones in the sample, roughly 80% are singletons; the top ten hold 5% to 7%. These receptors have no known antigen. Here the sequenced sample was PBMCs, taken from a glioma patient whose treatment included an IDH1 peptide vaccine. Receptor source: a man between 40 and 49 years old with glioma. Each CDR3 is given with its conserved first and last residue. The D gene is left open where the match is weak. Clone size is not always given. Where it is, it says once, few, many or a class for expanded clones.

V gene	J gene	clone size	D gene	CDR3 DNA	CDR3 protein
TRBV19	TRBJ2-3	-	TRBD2	TGTGCCAGTAGTATGCTAGCGGACTCCACAGATACGCAGTATTTT	CASSMLADSTDTQYF
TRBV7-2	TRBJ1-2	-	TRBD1	TGTGCCAGCAGCCCCGGACAGGCGAACTATGGCTACACCTTC	CASSPGQANYGYTF
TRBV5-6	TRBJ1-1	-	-	TGTGCCAGCAGCTCGTCGGCGGGCGGAGCTTTCTTT	CASSSSAGGAFF
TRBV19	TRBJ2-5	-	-	TGTGCCAGTAGTCTGGGGACTGTTGAGACCCAGTACTTC	CASSLGTVETQYF
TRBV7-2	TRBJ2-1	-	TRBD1	TGTGCCAGCAGCTACGACAGGGGGCCATACAATGAGCAGTTCTTC	CASSYDRGPYNEQFF
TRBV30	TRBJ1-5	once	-	TGTGCCTGGAAGAGGGACGAAAAGGGTCAGCCCCAGCATTTT	CAWKRDEKGQPQHF
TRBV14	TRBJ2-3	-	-	TGTGCCAGCAGCCAAGTGGGGCTACATAGCACAGATACGCAGTATTTT	CASSQVGLHSTDTQYF
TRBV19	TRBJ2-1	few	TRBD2	TGTGCCAGTAGTACTGGACTAGACAATGAGCAGTTCTTC	CASSTGLDNEQFF
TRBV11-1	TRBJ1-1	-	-	TGTGCCAGCAGCCTGAGCAACACTGAAGCTTTCTTT	CASSLSNTEAFF
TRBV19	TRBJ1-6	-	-	TGTGCCAGTAGGCCCCAAAGCTCCTATAATTCACCCCTCCACTTT	CASRPQSSYNSPLHF
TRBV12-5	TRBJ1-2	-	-	TGTGCTAGTGGTGTTGATACCGGGGGCTACACCTTC	CASGVDTGGYTF
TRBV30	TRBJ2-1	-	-	TGTGCCTGGAGTGTACAGAATGAGCAGTTCTTC	CAWSVQNEQFF
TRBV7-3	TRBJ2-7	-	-	TGTGCCAGCAGCTTACCGGGCGCTAGTCTGAGCTCCTACGAGCAGTACTTC	CASSLPGASLSSYEQYF
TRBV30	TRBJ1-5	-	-	TGTGCCTGGAGTGGGGACAGCAATCAGCCCCAGCATTTT	CAWSGDSNQPQHF
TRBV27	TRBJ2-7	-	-	TGTGCCAGCAGCACCCTATCCGGGTCTTACTACGAGCAGTACTTC	CASSTLSGSYYEQYF
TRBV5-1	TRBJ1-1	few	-	TGCGCCAGCAGCCCTATCTCAACAGGCTCCAACACTGAAGCTTTCTTT	CASSPISTGSNTEAFF